A selection of T cell receptor beta chains follows, all from one sample in a study of identical twins. TCRdb used MiXCR to reprocess the 5' RACE reads, holding one entry per CDR3 protein. The sample lists 210,000 or so distinct CDR3 sequences; approximately 15% were seen once. Separately, the same data were catalogued under a study of T cells expressing NK-cell markers.

Sequencing input: CD8+ T cells sorted from blood. The receptors shown here come from a woman aged 18 to 35 in good health. The CDR3 runs from the conserved cysteine through the conserved F or W. A D gene is named only where the DNA matches it firmly. Clone size, where shown, is once, few, many, or a class for clones that have expanded.

V	J	size	D	CDR3	DNA
TRBV12-3/TRBV12-4	TRBJ2-1	NA	NA	CASRQFYNEQFF	TGTGCCAGTCGACAGTTTTACAATGAGCAGTTCTTC
TRBV5-1	TRBJ2-1	few	TRBD2	CASSPGLAGVYNEQFF	TGCGCCAGCAGCCCCGGACTAGCGGGGGTCTACAATGAGCAGTTCTTC
TRBV5-1	TRBJ1-1	NA	NA	CASSFIEGGTEAFF	TGCGCCAGCAGCTTCATAGAGGGAGGGACTGAAGCTTTCTTT
TRBV9	TRBJ1-2	many	NA	CASSVTLGADYGYTF	TGTGCCAGCAGCGTAACCCTGGGCGCTGACTATGGCTACACCTTC
TRBV12-3/TRBV12-4	TRBJ2-2	NA	TRBD2	CTSSPSGYTGELFF	TGTACCAGCTCTCCTAGCGGGTACACCGGGGAGCTGTTTTTT
TRBV18	TRBJ2-3	few	NA	CASSLSKGLTDTQYF	TGTGCCAGCTCACTTAGCAAGGGGCTAACAGATACGCAGTATTTT
TRBV7-9	TRBJ1-1	many	NA	CASSRDQNTEAFF	TGTGCCAGCAGCCGCGATCAGAACACTGAAGCTTTCTTT
TRBV5-1	TRBJ2-5	NA	TRBD2	CASSLRVIAGIETQYF	TGCGCCAGCAGCTTGAGGGTGATAGCGGGAATAGAGACCCAGTACTTC
TRBV20-1	TRBJ2-7	NA	NA	CSASGGHSYEQYF	TGCAGTGCTAGCGGGGGCCACTCCTACGAGCAGTACTTC
TRBV7-6	TRBJ2-1	NA	NA	CASSPTSELVKGQFF	TGTGCCAGCAGCCCAACCTCTGAACTAGTCAAGGGGCAGTTCTTC
TRBV12-3/TRBV12-4	TRBJ1-5	NA	NA	CASSLSAANQPQHF	TGTGCCAGCAGTTTATCTGCAGCCAATCAGCCCCAGCATTTT
TRBV6-2/TRBV6-3	TRBJ2-1	few	NA	CASSSDREIEQFF	TGTGCCAGCAGTTCGGATCGGGAGATTGAGCAGTTCTTC
TRBV10-3	TRBJ2-1	NA	TRBD2	CAISEPQLAGGTYNEQFF	TGTGCCATCAGTGAGCCACAGTTAGCGGGGGGGACCTACAATGAGCAGTTCTTC
TRBV10-1	TRBJ2-2	few	TRBD1	CASSGTGNTGELFF	TGCGCCAGCAGCGGGACAGGGAACACCGGGGAGCTGTTTTTT
TRBV4-1	TRBJ1-1	NA	NA	CASSQNRAYEAFF	TGCGCCAGCAGCCAAAACCGGGCCTATGAAGCTTTCTTT
TRBV29-1	TRBJ1-1	few	NA	CSVNEGFSNEAFF	TGCAGCGTCAATGAGGGGTTTAGTAATGAAGCTTTCTTT
TRBV27	TRBJ2-2	NA	NA	CASSQGAGTLYTGELFF	TGTGCCAGCAGCCAGGGAGCGGGTACGCTATACACCGGGGAGCTGTTTTTT
TRBV5-1	TRBJ2-7	NA	TRBD2	CASSSEVGGSYEQYF	TGCGCCAGCAGCTCGGAGGTGGGAGGGTCCTACGAGCAGTACTTC
TRBV10-3	TRBJ1-2	many	NA	CAINSGTSYGYTF	TGTGCCATCAACTCCGGGACAAGCTATGGCTACACCTTC
TRBV10-3	TRBJ2-5	NA	NA	CAISEWTGETQYF	TGTGCCATCAGTGAGTGGACGGGAGAGACCCAGTACTTC
TRBV27	TRBJ2-5	NA	TRBD1	CASSLRQGETQYF	TGTGCCAGCAGTTTAAGACAGGGGGAGACCCAGTACTTC
TRBV3-1	TRBJ1-1	NA	NA	CASSQGWGAGNTEAFF	TGTGCCAGCAGCCAAGGTTGGGGGGCTGGGAACACTGAAGCTTTCTTT
TRBV25-1	TRBJ2-2	few	TRBD2	CASSEGLAGGRGGELFF	TGTGCCAGCAGTGAAGGACTAGCGGGGGGGCGCGGCGGGGAGCTGTTTTTT